The subject of this entry is one T cell receptor beta chain. Per the study methods: Amplification from reference gene primers served as the basis for estimated nucleated cell counts. Assay used: immunoSEQ multiplex PCR; TCRdb lists only in-frame clones, some missing. V, J and clone size are those of that table, while D and trimming were read from the DNA. Of 200,000 to 300,000 clones listed, around 80% are singletons. The entry originates in a study of blood T cell repertoires in COVID-19. Study-level information: From the United States, Italy and Spain came samples of acute and convalescent COVID-19. Sample material is recorded as cDNA or gDNA derived from T cells, B-cell-depleted T cells, or PBMCs.

This receptor was taken from a woman in her late teens or twenties with acute or convalescent COVID-19. Sequenced material: peripheral blood.

CDR3 nucleotide sequence: TGCAGCGTTGTACAGGCGTGGGAGCAGTACTTC. Protein sequence: CSVVQAWEQYF. The V and J genes are TRBV29-1 and TRBJ2-7, with a possible D match to TRBD1 (5 bases). This CDR3 contains 11 residues. The germline V gene encodes CDR1 SQVTM and CDR2 ANQGSEA. V shed 4 bases and J shed 7 bases, with 11 bases lying between them.